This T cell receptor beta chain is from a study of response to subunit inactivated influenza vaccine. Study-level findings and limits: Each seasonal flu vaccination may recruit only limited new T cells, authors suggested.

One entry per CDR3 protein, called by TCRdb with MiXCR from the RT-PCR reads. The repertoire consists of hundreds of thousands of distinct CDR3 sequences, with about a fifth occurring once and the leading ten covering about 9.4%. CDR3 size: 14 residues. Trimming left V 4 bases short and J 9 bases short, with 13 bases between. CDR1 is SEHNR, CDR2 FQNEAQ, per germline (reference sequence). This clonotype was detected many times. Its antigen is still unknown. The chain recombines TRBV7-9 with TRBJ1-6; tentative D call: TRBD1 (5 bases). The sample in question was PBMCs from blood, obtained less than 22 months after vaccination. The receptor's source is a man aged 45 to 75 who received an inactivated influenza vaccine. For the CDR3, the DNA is TGTGCCAGCAGCTCCGGGGCGGGGTTTTCACCCCTCCACTTT. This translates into CASSSGAGFSPLHF.